This T cell receptor beta chain was observed in a study of blood T cell repertoires in COVID-19. CDR1 and CDR2 from the germline V gene are GTSNPN and SVGIG (reference sequence). V lost 4 bases and J lost 5; bases outside the gene matches: 7. This CDR3 is built from 14 residues. Method: immunoSEQ multiplex PCR; TCRdb's copy keeps in-frame clones and lacks some. This table has under 200,000 clones, approximately 79% appearing once. The clonotype originates from a woman in her fifties or sixties with acute COVID-19. V usage is TRBV30 and J usage is TRBJ1-4; TRBD1 agrees at 7 bases. The sample taken for sequencing was PBMCs or T cells enriched from blood (not recorded which). The CDR3 sequence: CAWTQGRGNEKLFF. DNA of the CDR3: TGTGCCTGGACCCAGGGCAGGGGGAATGAAAAACTGTTTTTT.